Included here is one TCR beta chain sequence, with context. No antigen is known for it. Trimming removed 1 base at V and 4 bases at J, with 16 bases between. The germline V gene has CDR1 MDHEN and CDR2 SYDVKM. The CDR3 is 16 amino acids. This entry belongs to a study of shared clonotypes between healthy human individuals. Assay: immunoSEQ multiplex PCR; the TCRdb copy retains only in-frame clones and omits some. Among about 2.3 million clones, roughly 93% were seen once, and the ten largest hold 0.3% to 0.4%. Points from the study as a whole: Across subsets, estimated richness was generally greater for naive than for memory populations. Among donors, sharing of clonotypes was expected to be affected by sequencing depth.

This TCR came from a man aged 18 to 35 in good health. Some clones in this sample may be carry-over from other donors' samples. The chain links TRBV28 to TRBJ1-2; D might be TRBD1 (6 bases). Sequences were obtained from naive CD4+ T cells from PBMCs. The subset here: CD45RA+ positively selected. The CDR3 DNA reads as TGTGCCAGCAGTTTATCTCGTCAGGGGAGGGGCTATGGCTACACCTTC. Translating it yields CASSLSRQGRGYGYTF.